This TCR beta chain was profiled in a study of T cell responses to AZD1222 COVID-19 vaccine. As for this clone: Its antigen is currently unknown.

Whole-study findings and limits: Baseline seropositivity characterized only six AZD1222 recipients. Vaccination with two AZD1222 doses was followed by a rise in Spike-specific TCR breadth and depth.

TCRdb keeps only in-frame clones here, not all; method: immunoSEQ multiplex PCR. Here the sample spans about 68,000 clones, about 80% being singletons. This sequence originates from an adult in good health. The sample here was peripheral blood, taken on day 0 of AZD1222 vaccination.

CDR3 in amino acids: CASSQDGQGIYYGYTF. CDR3 coding DNA: TGTGCCAGCAGCCAAGATGGACAGGGTATCTATTATGGCTACACCTTC. This chain uses TRBV3-1 (or the pseudogene TRBV3-2) with TRBJ1-2; 8 bases are shared with TRBD1. CDR1 LGHDT and CDR2 YNNKEL come from the germline V gene (reference sequence). Trimming took 0 bases from V and 5 from J; bases not matched to a gene: 8. This CDR3 has 16 residues.